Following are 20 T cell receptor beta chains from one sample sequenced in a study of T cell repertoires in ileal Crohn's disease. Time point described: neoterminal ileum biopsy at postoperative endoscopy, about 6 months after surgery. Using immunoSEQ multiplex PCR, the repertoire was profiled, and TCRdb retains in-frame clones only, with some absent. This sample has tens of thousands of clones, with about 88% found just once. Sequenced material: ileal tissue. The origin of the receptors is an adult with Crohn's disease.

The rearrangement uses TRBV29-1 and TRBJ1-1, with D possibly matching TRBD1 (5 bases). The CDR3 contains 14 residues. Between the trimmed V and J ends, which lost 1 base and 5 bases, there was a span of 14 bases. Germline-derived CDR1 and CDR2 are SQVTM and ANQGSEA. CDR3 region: CSVEGLEGWTEAFF. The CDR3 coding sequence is TGCAGCGTTGAAGGGTTGGAGGGGTGGACTGAAGCTTTCTTT. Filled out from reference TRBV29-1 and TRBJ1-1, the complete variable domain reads SAVISQKPSRDICQRGTSLTIQCQVDSQVTMMFWYRQQPGQSLTLIATANQGSEATYESGFVIDKFPISRPNLTFSTLTVSNMSPEDSSIYLCSVEGLEGWTEAFFGQGTRLTVV.

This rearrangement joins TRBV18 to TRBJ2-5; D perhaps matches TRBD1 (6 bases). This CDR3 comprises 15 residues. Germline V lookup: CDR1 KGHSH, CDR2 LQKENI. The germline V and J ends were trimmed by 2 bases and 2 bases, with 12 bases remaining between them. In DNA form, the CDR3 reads TGTGCCAGCTCACCAGGGACAAGTACACAAGAGACCCAGTACTTC. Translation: CASSPGTSTQETQYF. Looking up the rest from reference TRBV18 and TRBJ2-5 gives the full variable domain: NAGVMQNPRHLVRRRGQEARLRCSPMKGHSHVYWYRQLPEEGLKFMVYLQKENIIDESGMPKERFSAEFPKEGPSILRIQQVVRGDSAAYFCASSPGTSTQETQYFGPGTRLLVL.

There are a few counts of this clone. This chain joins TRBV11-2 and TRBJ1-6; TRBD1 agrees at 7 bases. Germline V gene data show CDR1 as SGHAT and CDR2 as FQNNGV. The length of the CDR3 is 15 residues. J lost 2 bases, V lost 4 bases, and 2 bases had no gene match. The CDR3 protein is CASSSTGTYNSPLHF. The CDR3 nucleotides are TGTGCCAGCAGCTCGACAGGGACCTATAATTCACCCCTCCACTTT.

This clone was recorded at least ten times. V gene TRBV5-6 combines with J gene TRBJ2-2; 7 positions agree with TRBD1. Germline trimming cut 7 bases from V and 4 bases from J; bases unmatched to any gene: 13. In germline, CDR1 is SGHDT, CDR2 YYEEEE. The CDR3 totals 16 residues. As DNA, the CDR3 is TGTGCCAGCGCCTCCGACCGGGACAGCTCCACCGGGGAGCTGTTTTTT. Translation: CASASDRDSSTGELFF.

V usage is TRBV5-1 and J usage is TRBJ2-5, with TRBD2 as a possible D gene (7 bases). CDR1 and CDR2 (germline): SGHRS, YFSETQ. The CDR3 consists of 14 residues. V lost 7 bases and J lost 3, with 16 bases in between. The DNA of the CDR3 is TGCGCCAGCTGGGGGGGCACCAGAAAAGAGACCCAGTACTTC. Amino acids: CASWGGTRKETQYF.

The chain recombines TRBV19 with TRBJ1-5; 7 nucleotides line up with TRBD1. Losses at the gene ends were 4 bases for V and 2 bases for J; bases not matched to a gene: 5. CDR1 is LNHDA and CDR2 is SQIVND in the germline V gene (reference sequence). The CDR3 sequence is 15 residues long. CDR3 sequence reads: CASSTTGVGNQPQHF. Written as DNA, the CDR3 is TGTGCCAGTAGTACCACAGGGGTTGGCAATCAGCCCCAGCATTTT.

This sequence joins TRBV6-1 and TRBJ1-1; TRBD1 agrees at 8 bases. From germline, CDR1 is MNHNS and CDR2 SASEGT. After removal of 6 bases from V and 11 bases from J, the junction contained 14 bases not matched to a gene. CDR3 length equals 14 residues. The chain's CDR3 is CASRAGQGSSWAFF. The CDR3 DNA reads TGTGCCAGCAGGGCAGGACAGGGATCGTCATGGGCTTTCTTT.

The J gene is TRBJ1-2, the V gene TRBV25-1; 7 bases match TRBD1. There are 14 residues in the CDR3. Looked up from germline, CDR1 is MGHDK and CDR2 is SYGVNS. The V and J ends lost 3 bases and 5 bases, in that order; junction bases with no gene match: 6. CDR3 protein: CASSDHGTAYGYTF. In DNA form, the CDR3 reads TGTGCCAGCAGTGATCATGGGACAGCTTATGGCTACACCTTC.

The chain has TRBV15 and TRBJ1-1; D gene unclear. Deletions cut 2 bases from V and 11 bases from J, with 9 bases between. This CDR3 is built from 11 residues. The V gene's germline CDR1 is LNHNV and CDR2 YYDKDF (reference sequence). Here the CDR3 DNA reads TGTGCCACCAGCAGACAAGTGCGGGCTTTCTTT. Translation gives CATSRQVRAFF.

The CDR3: CASSAPGRGGLLNTEAFF. CDR3 in DNA: TGTGCCAGCAGCGCCCCAGGGAGGGGGGGGCTATTGAACACTGAAGCTTTCTTT. The chain uses TRBV7-8 and TRBJ1-1; perhaps TRBD1 as D (6 bases). The CDR3 runs to 18 residues. Germline V CDR1 and CDR2: SGHVS, FQNEAQ. The V end was cut by 5 bases, the J end by 0 bases, with 22 bases between.

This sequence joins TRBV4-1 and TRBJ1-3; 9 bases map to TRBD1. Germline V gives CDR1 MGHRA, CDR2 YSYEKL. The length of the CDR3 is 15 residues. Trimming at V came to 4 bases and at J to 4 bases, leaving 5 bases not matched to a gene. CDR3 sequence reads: CASSLQDRGGNTIYF. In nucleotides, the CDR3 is TGCGCCAGCAGCCTCCAGGACAGGGGCGGAAACACCATATATTTT.

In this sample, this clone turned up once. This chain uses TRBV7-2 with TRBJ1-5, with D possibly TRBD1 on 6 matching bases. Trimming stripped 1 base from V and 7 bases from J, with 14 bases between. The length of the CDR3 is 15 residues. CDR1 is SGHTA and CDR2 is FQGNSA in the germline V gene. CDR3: CASSLGWGGRQPQHF. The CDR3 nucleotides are TGTGCCAGCAGCTTAGGTTGGGGGGGCAGACAGCCCCAGCATTTT.

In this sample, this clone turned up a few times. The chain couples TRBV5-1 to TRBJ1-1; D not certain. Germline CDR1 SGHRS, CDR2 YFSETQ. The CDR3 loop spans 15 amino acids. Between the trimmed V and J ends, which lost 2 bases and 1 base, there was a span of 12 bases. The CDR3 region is CASSLETRANTEAFF. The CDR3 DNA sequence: TGCGCCAGCAGCTTAGAGACTCGAGCGAACACTGAAGCTTTCTTT.

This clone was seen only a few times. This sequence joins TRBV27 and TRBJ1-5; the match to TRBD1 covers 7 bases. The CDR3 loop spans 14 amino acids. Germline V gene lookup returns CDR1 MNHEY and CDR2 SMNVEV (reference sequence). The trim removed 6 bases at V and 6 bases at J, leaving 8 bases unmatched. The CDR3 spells CASRMQGVGQPQHF. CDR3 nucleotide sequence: TGTGCCAGCAGGATGCAGGGGGTTGGTCAGCCCCAGCATTTT.

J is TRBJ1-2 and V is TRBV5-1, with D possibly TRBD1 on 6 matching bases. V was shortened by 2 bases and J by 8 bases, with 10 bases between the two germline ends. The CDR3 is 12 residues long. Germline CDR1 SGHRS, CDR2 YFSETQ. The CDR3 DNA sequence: TGCGCCAGCAGCTTCACAGGGCTCGGCTACACCTTC. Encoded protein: CASSFTGLGYTF.

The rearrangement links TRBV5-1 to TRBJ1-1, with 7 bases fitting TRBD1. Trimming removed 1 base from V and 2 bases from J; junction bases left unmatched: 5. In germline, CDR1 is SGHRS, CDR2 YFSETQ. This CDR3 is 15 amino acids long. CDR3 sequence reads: CASSLSWTGNTEAFF. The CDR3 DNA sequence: TGCGCCAGCAGCTTGAGTTGGACAGGAAACACTGAAGCTTTCTTT.

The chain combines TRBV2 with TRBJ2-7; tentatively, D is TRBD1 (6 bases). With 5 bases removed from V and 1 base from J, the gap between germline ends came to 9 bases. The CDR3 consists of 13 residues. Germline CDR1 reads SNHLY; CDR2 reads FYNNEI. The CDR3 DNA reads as TGTGCCAGCAGTAAACAGGGTTCCTACGAGCAGTACGTC. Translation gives CASSKQGSYEQYV.

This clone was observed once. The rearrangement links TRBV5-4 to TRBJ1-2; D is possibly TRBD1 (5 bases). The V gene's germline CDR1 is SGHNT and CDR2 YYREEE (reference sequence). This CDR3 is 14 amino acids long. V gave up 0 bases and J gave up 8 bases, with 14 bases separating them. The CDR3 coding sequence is TGTGCCAGCAGCTTGGCCAATCAGGGCGAGGGCTACACCTTC. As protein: CASSLANQGEGYTF.

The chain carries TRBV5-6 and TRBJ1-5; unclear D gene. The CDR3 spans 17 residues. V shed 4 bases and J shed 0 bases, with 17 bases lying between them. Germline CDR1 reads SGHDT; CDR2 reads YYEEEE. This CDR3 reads CASSLRTATVSNQPQHF. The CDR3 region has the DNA TGTGCCAGCAGCCTCCGAACTGCTACAGTTAGCAATCAGCCCCAGCATTTT.

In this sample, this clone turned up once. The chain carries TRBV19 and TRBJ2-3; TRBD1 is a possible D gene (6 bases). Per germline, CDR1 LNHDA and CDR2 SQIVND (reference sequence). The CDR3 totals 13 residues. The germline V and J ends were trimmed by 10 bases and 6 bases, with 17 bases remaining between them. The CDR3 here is CATRDQGWDTQYF. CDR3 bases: TGTGCCACACGGGACCAGGGGTGGGATACGCAGTATTTT.